Reported below is one TCR beta chain. Many counts were recorded for this clonotype. The target of this receptor is not known. Base qualities are not recorded, but no much larger clone differs from it by a single base. The instrument was an Illumina HiSeq 1500. In TCRdb, the public reads were trimmed at Q25 with fastp and aligned with MiXCR, with productive beta chains retained. For every CDR3 protein sequence, its rows merge into one entry that carries the most common genes and DNA. This sample has tens of thousands of distinct CDR3 sequences in its table, and 3% to 4.5% of those were observed once. The top ten hold around a fifth of the sample. The sample is drawn from a study of T cell repertoires in cytomegalovirus infection (dated by TCRdb to between 2018 and 2021). Turning to the overall study: Donor HLA type was relevant to the analysis, as public TCR beta signatures indicated carriage of CMV infection together with the matching HLA type. General findings and caveats noted by the study authors: The ex vivo response was dominated by HLA-C-restricted CMV-specific TCR beta clonotypes, which also provided the single most frequent clonotype in two of eight donors. In both this cohort and an independent roughly 330-donor cohort, the cumulative frequency of public TCR beta family members distinguished carriers of CMV infection plus the relevant HLA type.

From the germline V gene, CDR1 is MNHEY and CDR2 is SVGAGI. Relative to germline, V is 2 bases shorter and J is 0 bases shorter, with 7 bases between their ends. The CDR3 covers 14 residues, taking in both the cysteine and the phenylalanine. Of all the DNA, just the CDR3 is kept, 42 bases in frame from base 1. This sequence was found in a human donor in good health (CMV status not recorded). Some clones in this sample may be carry-over from other donors' samples. The sequence links TRBV6-5 to TRBJ1-1; TRBD1 is possibly the D segment (5 matching bases). Input material: PBMCs. For the CDR3, the sequence is CASSYDRVNTEAFF. The nucleotide sequence reads TGTGCCAGCAGTTACGACAGAGTGAACACTGAAGCTTTCTTT.